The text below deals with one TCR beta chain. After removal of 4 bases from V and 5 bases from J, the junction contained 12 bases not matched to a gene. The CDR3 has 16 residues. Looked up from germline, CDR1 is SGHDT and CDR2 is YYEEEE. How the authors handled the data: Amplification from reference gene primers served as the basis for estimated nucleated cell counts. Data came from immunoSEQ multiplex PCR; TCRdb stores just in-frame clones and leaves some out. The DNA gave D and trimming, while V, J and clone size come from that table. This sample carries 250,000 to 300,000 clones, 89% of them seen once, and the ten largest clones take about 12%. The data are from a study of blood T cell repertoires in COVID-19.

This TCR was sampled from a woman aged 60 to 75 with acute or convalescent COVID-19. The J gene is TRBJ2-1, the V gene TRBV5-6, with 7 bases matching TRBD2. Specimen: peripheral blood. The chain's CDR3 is CASSHALAGTDNEQFF. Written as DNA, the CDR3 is TGTGCCAGCAGCCACGCATTAGCGGGTACCGACAATGAGCAGTTCTTC.